This T cell receptor (beta chain) was retrieved from a study of T cells in localized non-small cell lung cancer. Germline V lookup: CDR1 SGHRS, CDR2 YFSETQ. This CDR3 spans 14 amino acids. The V end was cut by 1 base, the J end by 3 bases, with 10 bases between. Study conclusions and caveats: Uninvolved adjacent lung showed peak T cell clonality, exceeding tumor. Heterogeneity is still possible, as just one tumor region was sequenced. Within adjacent lung there appeared a median 57 of the top 100 tumor clones. Patients showing higher blood T cell density tended to see longer overall survival.

Points on this clone: Its antigen is still unknown.

Some clones are missing from TCRdb's copy, which holds only in-frame ones; the method was immunoSEQ multiplex PCR. Among about 33,000 clones, 85% to 90% were seen once, and the ten largest hold roughly 4.2%. Sample: peripheral blood, taken before any cancer treatment. The chain recombines TRBV5-1 with TRBJ1-2; perhaps TRBD1 as D (6 bases). This sequence was found in a man aged 35 to 69 with stage I lung adenocarcinoma. The CDR3 DNA reads as TGCGCCAGCAGCTTGACCTCAGGGGACTATGGCTACACCTTC. It specifies CASSLTSGDYGYTF.